This TCR beta chain stems from a study of blood T cell repertoires in COVID-19. Looked up from germline, CDR1 is MDHEN and CDR2 is SYDVKM. V lost 1 base and J 6 bases, leaving 7 bases between the germline ends. The CDR3 is made up of 13 amino acids. Authors' data handling: Estimates of nucleated cell counts were drawn from the amplification of reference gene primers. Sequencing used immunoSEQ multiplex PCR; TCRdb keeps in-frame clones, though not all of them. V, J and clone size reflect that table, while D and trimming were determined from the DNA. The data hold almost 250,000 clones, with approximately 90% observed a single time. In regard to this clone: This same CDR3 is encoded by further DNA sequences in the sample.

V is TRBV28 and J is TRBJ1-3; unclear D gene. This TCR was recovered from a woman aged 30 to 39 who had recovered from COVID-19. The sequencing sample was made of PBMCs or T cells enriched from blood (not recorded which). CDR3 sequence (DNA): TGTGCCAGCAGTTTATACACAGTAAACACCATATATTTT. Its protein product is CASSLYTVNTIYF. Based on the CDR3 plus reference TRBV28 and TRBJ1-3, the full variable domain is DVKVTQSSRYLVKRTGEKVFLECVQDMDHENMFWYRQDPGLGLRLIYFSYDVKMKEKGDIPEGYSVSREKKERFSLILESASTNQTSMYLCASSLYTVNTIYFGEGSWLTVV.